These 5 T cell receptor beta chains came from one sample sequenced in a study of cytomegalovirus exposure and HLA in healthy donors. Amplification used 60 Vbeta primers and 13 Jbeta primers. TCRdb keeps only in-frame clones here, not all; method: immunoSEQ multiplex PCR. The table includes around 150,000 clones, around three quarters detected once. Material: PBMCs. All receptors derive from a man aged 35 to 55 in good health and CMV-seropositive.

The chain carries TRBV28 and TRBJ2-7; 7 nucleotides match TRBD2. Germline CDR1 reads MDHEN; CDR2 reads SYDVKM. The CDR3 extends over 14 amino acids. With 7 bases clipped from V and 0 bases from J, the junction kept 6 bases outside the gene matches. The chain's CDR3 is CASTPPGGSYEQYF. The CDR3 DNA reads TGTGCCAGCACCCCCCCGGGGGGCTCCTACGAGCAGTACTTC.

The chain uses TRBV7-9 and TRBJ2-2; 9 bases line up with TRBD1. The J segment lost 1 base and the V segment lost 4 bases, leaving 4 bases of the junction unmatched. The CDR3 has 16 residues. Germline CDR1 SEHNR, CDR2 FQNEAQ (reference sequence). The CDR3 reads CASSSQGAENTGELFF. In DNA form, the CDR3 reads TGTGCCAGCAGCTCACAGGGGGCCGAGAACACCGGGGAGCTGTTTTTT.

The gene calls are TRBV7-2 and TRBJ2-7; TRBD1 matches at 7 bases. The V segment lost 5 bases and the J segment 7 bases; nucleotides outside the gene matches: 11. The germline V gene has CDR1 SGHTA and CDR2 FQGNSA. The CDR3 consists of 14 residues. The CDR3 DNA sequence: TGTGCCAGCAGCCGCGACAGGGCGGAGAGGGAGCAGTACTTC. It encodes CASSRDRAEREQYF.

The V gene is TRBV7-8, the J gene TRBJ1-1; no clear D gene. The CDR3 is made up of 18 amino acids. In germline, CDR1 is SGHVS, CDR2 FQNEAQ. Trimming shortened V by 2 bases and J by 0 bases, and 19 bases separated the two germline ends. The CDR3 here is CASSLLAGRKVLNTEAFF. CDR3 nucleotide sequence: TGTGCCAGCAGCTTATTAGCGGGCAGGAAGGTTTTGAACACTGAAGCTTTCTTT.

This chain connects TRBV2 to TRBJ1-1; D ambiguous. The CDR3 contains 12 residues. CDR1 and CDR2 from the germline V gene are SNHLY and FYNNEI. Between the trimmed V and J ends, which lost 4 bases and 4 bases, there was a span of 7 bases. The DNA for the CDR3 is TGTGCCAGCAGTGGAGGCAGCACTGAAGCTTTCTTT. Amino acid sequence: CASSGGSTEAFF.